The rows below give T cell receptor beta chains drawn from one sample of a study of OX40 agonist ivuxolimab in advanced cancers. The repertoire was sequenced with immunoSEQ multiplex PCR; TCRdb's copy has only in-frame clones and lacks some. The sample lists 73,000 or so clones; roughly 85% were seen once. Here the sequenced sample was CD4+ or CD8+ T cells sorted from blood, taken in a trial of the OX40 agonist ivuxolimab. The source is an adult with an advanced solid tumor such as melanoma, head and neck, liver or kidney cancer. Each CDR3 is given with its conserved first and last residue. The order of the fields is D gene, J gene, clone size, V gene, CDR3 protein, CDR3 DNA. A D gene is named only where the DNA matches it firmly. Size is stated for part of the rows, as once, few or many counts, or as a class when the clone is expanded.

>NA|TRBJ1-3|NA|TRBV5-6
CASSKGTSGNTIYF
TGTGCCAGCAGTAAAGGAACGTCTGGAAACACCATATATTTT
>TRBD2|TRBJ2-2|NA|TRBV5-6
CASSLRLAGNTGELFF
TGTGCCAGCAGCTTGCGACTAGCGGGGAACACCGGGGAGCTGTTTTTT
>NA|TRBJ1-1|NA|TRBV30
CAWNQKGWSVNTEAFF
TGTGCCTGGAATCAAAAGGGGTGGTCAGTGAACACTGAAGCTTTCTTT
>NA|TRBJ2-3|NA|TRBV2
CASSEGSATDTQYF
TGTGCCAGCAGTGAGGGGTCCGCGACAGATACGCAGTATTTT
>NA|TRBJ1-4|once|TRBV6-1
CASSEAQGSEKLFF
TGTGCCAGCAGTGAAGCTCAGGGCTCAGAAAAACTGTTTTTT
>TRBD1|TRBJ1-1|NA|TRBV6-5
CASRRTGGVMPEAFF
TGTGCCAGCAGACGGACAGGTGGGGTCATGCCTGAAGCTTTCTTT
>NA|TRBJ1-1|few|TRBV18
CASSPTTGNTEAFF
TGTGCCAGCTCACCGACGACAGGGAACACTGAAGCTTTCTTT
>NA|TRBJ2-7|NA|TRBV18
CASSPVGYEQYF
TGTGCCAGCTCTCCTGTCGGCTACGAGCAGTACTTC
>NA|TRBJ2-2|NA|TRBV4-2
CASRFEVQSGELFF
TGTGCCAGCAGGTTTGAGGTTCAGTCCGGGGAGCTGTTTTTT
>TRBD2|TRBJ2-3|once|TRBV9
CAINPALSGGKTDTQYF
TGTGCCATAAACCCCGCCCTCTCCGGGGGGAAAACAGATACGCAGTATTTT
>TRBD1|TRBJ1-4|NA|TRBV6-5
CASSSGGAYEKLFF
TGTGCCAGCAGCTCAGGGGGCGCTTATGAAAAACTGTTTTTT
>NA|TRBJ2-1|NA|TRBV5-1
CASSLIRGENEQFF
TGCGCCAGCAGCTTGATAAGGGGGGAGAATGAGCAGTTCTTC
>TRBD2|TRBJ2-2|NA|TRBV30
CAWRSSGRDTGELFF
TGTGCCTGGAGAAGTTCAGGGAGGGACACCGGGGAGCTGTTTTTT
>NA|TRBJ1-1|NA|TRBV18
CASSPEVNTEAFF
TGTGCCAGCTCACCCGAGGTAAACACTGAAGCTTTCTTT
>TRBD2|TRBJ2-1|NA|TRBV7-2
CASSGVTSGYLQFF
TGTGCCAGCAGCGGGGTCACTAGCGGGTATCTGCAGTTCTTC
>TRBD2|TRBJ2-5|NA|TRBV19
CASSISLAGGPGETQYF
TGTGCCAGTAGTATATCGCTAGCGGGGGGGCCCGGAGAGACCCAGTACTTC
>NA|TRBJ2-2|once|TRBV11-2
CASSFVLGSGELFF
TGTGCCAGCAGCTTCGTCTTGGGGTCCGGGGAGCTGTTTTTT
>NA|TRBJ1-4|NA|TRBV18
CASSPVEGKEKLFF
TGTGCCAGCTCACCCGTGGAGGGGAAGGAAAAACTGTTTTTT
>NA|TRBJ1-3|NA|TRBV7-2
CASSADTGSGNTIYF
TGTGCCAGCAGCGCAGACACAGGGTCTGGAAACACCATATATTTT
>TRBD2|TRBJ2-6|NA|TRBV4-3
CASSTGLAAGANVLTF
TGCGCCAGCAGCACGGGACTAGCCGCTGGGGCCAACGTCCTGACTTTC
>TRBD2|TRBJ2-7|NA|TRBV2
CASRSGAYEQYF
TGTGCCAGCAGGAGCGGGGCCTACGAGCAGTACTTC
>NA|TRBJ2-4|NA|TRBV21-1
CASSTGPREDIQYF
TGTGCCAGCAGCACGGGACCGAGGGAGGACATTCAGTACTTC
>NA|TRBJ2-3|NA|TRBV4-2
CASSQEGRTDTQYF
TGTGCCAGCAGCCAAGAGGGCAGGACAGATACGCAGTATTTT
>NA|TRBJ1-4|NA|TRBV18
CASSPPNQRTLNEKLFF
TGTGCCAGCTCACCACCGAACCAGAGAACCCTTAATGAAAAACTGTTTTTT
>NA|TRBJ1-2|NA|TRBV7-9
CASAVGGGAYGYTF
TGTGCCAGCGCCGTTGGGGGCGGAGCCTATGGCTACACCTTC
>TRBD1|TRBJ2-5|NA|TRBV19
CASSAQGASTQYF
TGTGCCAGTAGTGCACAGGGGGCGTCGACCCAGTACTTC
>NA|TRBJ2-1|few|TRBV4-2
CASSPLVGSGEQFF
TGTGCCAGCAGCCCCCTAGTCGGTTCGGGTGAGCAGTTCTTC
>NA|TRBJ2-3|NA|TRBV5-6
CASSARFNADTQYF
TGTGCCAGCAGCGCTAGGTTCAACGCAGATACGCAGTATTTT
>NA|TRBJ1-5|NA|TRBV18
CASSARGDQPQHF
TGTGCCAGCTCTGCGAGAGGGGATCAGCCCCAGCATTTT
>TRBD2|TRBJ2-3|NA|TRBV5-1
CASSLGRGLGADTQYF
TGCGCCAGCAGCTTGGGGCGGGGGTTAGGGGCAGATACGCAGTATTTT
>NA|TRBJ1-2|NA|TRBV7-2
CASSLGQTNYGYTF
TGTGCCAGCAGCTTAGGGCAGACTAACTATGGCTACACCTTC
>NA|TRBJ2-5|NA|TRBV6-1
CASSRGGQKQETQYF
TGTGCCAGCTCTCGGGGGGGACAGAAGCAAGAGACCCAGTACTTC
>NA|TRBJ2-5|NA|TRBV6-1
CASSEETQYF
TGTGCCAGCAGTGAGGAGACCCAGTACTTC
>NA|TRBJ1-1|NA|TRBV18
CASSPRGSGTRVTEAFF
TGTGCCAGCTCGCCCCGGGGGTCAGGGACTCGGGTCACTGAAGCTTTCTTT
>TRBD2|TRBJ2-1|NA|TRBV6-1
CASSEFSGGIYNEQFF
TGTGCCAGCAGTGAATTTAGCGGGGGGATCTACAATGAGCAGTTCTTC
>NA|TRBJ1-1|NA|TRBV11-3
CASSFNRDTEAFF
TGTGCCAGCAGCTTCAACAGGGATACTGAAGCTTTCTTT
>TRBD1|TRBJ2-5|NA|TRBV5-1
CASSPGTGLETQYF
TGCGCCAGCAGCCCGGGGACAGGACTGGAGACCCAGTACTTC
>NA|TRBJ1-5|NA|TRBV7-2
CASSLGGSGNQPQHF
TGTGCCAGCAGCTTAGGTGGGTCGGGGAATCAGCCCCAGCATTTT
>NA|TRBJ1-6|NA|TRBV6-4
CASSVQPNSPLHF
TGTGCCAGCAGTGTCCAGCCGAATTCACCCCTCCACTTT
>TRBD1|TRBJ1-2|NA|TRBV11-2
CASSLGPATGFGYTF
TGTGCCAGCAGCTTGGGTCCTGCGACAGGGTTTGGCTACACCTTC
>NA|TRBJ2-5|NA|TRBV6-5
CASSYERSRVQETQYF
TGTGCCAGCAGTTACGAGAGGTCCCGGGTGCAAGAGACCCAGTACTTC
>NA|TRBJ1-2|NA|TRBV21-1
CANVRGAAF
TGTGCCAACGTAAGGGGGGCCGCCTTC
>NA|TRBJ2-7|NA|TRBV11-2
CASSPRRDDEQYF
TGTGCCAGCAGCCCTCGCCGGGACGACGAGCAGTACTTC
>NA|TRBJ2-7|NA|TRBV13
CATGGTPIYEQYF
TGTGCCACAGGTGGGACACCAATCTACGAGCAGTACTTC
>TRBD2|TRBJ2-2|NA|TRBV6-6
CASSPIAGGLTGELFF
TGTGCCAGCAGTCCCATCGCGGGGGGCCTCACCGGGGAGCTGTTTTTT
>NA|TRBJ1-1|few|TRBV7-9
CASSPGDTNTEAFF
TGTGCCAGCAGCCCGGGGGACACCAACACTGAAGCTTTCTTT
>NA|TRBJ1-5|NA|TRBV7-2
CASSSKWGESGASNQPQHF
TGTGCCAGCAGCTCCAAGTGGGGGGAGTCAGGGGCTAGCAATCAGCCCCAGCATTTT
>TRBD1|TRBJ1-1|NA|TRBV9
CASSPTTGTGTEAFF
TGTGCCAGCAGCCCAACGACAGGGACAGGTACTGAAGCTTTCTTT
>TRBD2|TRBJ2-4|NA|TRBV4-1
CASSLGLAGGRAPHIQYF
TGCGCCAGCAGCCTGGGACTAGCGGGGGGTCGTGCCCCTCACATTCAGTACTTC
>TRBD1|TRBJ1-5|NA|TRBV12-5
CASGRSGQGGNQPQHF
TGTGCTAGTGGACGCTCGGGACAGGGAGGCAATCAGCCCCAGCATTTT
>NA|TRBJ1-5|NA|TRBV12-2
CASRFYLGQGKYSNQPQHF
TGTGCAAGTCGCTTCTACCTTGGACAGGGGAAGTATAGCAATCAGCCCCAGCATTTT
>NA|TRBJ2-3|NA|TRBV11-2
CASSPFRGTQYF
TGTGCCAGCAGCCCTTTTAGGGGTACGCAGTATTTT
>NA|TRBJ2-7|NA|TRBV6-6
CASSYLAGTYEQYF
TGTGCCAGCAGTTACCTCGCAGGGACCTACGAGCAGTACTTC
>NA|TRBJ2-7|NA|TRBV10-3
CAISESVGNMGEQYF
TGTGCCATCAGTGAGTCTGTTGGGAACATGGGCGAGCAGTACTTC
>NA|TRBJ1-1|NA|TRBV6-5
CASSSQFTPRAFF
TGTGCCAGCAGTTCACAATTTACCCCCAGGGCTTTCTTT